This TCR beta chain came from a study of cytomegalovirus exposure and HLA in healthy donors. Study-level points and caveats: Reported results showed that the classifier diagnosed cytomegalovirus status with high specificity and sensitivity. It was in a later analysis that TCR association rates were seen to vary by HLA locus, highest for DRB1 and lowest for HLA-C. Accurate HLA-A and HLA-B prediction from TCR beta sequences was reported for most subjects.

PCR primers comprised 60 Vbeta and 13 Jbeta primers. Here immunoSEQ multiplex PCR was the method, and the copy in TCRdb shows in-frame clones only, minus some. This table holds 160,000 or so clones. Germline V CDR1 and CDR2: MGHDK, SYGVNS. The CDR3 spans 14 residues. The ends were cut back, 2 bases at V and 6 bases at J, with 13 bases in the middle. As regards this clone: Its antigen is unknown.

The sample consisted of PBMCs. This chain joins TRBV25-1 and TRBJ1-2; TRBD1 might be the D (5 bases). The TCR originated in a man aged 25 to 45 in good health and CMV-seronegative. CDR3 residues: CASSEGGLANGYTF. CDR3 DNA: TGTGCCAGCAGTGAAGGGGGACTGGCGAATGGCTACACCTTC.